This is a list of T cell receptor beta chains from one sample in a study of T-cell reconstitution after alpha-beta-depleted transplantation in children. TCRdb reprocessed the PCR reads with MiXCR, giving one entry per CDR3 protein. The sample has just over 350,000 distinct CDR3 sequences, 10% to 15% seen once; the top ten hold around 4.1%. This material consisted of PBMCs, taken from the stem cell graft. The receptors originated from a human donor who donated a stem cell graft to a child with Fanconi anemia. CDR3s include the opening cysteine and the closing phenylalanine or tryptophan. The D gene is left open where the match is weak. Clone size appears in some rows only: once, few, many, or a class for an expanded clone.

V: TRBV5-1
D: -
size: -
J: TRBJ1-1
CDR3: CASGPIGSPEAFF
DNA: TGCGCCAGCGGACCTATTGGATCCCCCGAAGCTTTCTTT

V: TRBV18
D: -
size: -
J: TRBJ2-5
CDR3: CASSRPLQETQYF
DNA: TGTGCCAGCTCACGACCTCTCCAAGAGACCCAGTACTTC

V: TRBV12-3/TRBV12-4
D: -
size: -
J: TRBJ1-1
CDR3: CASRPAGGVLNTEAFF
DNA: TGTGCCAGCCGCCCGGCGGGGGGGGTGCTGAACACTGAAGCTTTCTTT

V: TRBV5-1
D: -
size: few
J: TRBJ2-2
CDR3: CASSPLDQRTGELFF
DNA: TGCGCCAGCAGCCCCCTGGACCAGAGGACCGGGGAGCTGTTTTTT

V: TRBV4-3
D: -
size: -
J: TRBJ2-1
CDR3: CASSHPLGEQFF
DNA: TGCGCCAGCAGCCATCCCCTCGGAGAGCAGTTCTTC

V: TRBV15
D: -
size: many
J: TRBJ2-1
CDR3: CATSRDFSGTNTYNEQFF
DNA: TGTGCCACCAGCAGAGATTTTTCTGGCACAAATACCTACAATGAGCAGTTCTTC

V: TRBV5-5
D: -
size: few
J: TRBJ1-2
CDR3: CASSSGASYTF
DNA: TGTGCCAGCAGCTCGGGAGCGAGCTACACCTTC

V: TRBV10-2
D: -
size: -
J: TRBJ1-1
CDR3: CASSEGNRNTEAFF
DNA: TGCGCCAGCAGTGAGGGCAACAGGAACACTGAAGCTTTCTTT

V: TRBV12-3/TRBV12-4
D: TRBD1
size: few
J: TRBJ2-7
CDR3: CASSNSDRGVYEQYF
DNA: TGTGCCAGCAGTAATTCGGACAGGGGGGTTTACGAGCAGTACTTC

V: TRBV5-6
D: -
size: many
J: TRBJ1-1
CDR3: CASTLNLETEAFF
DNA: TGTGCCAGCACCTTAAACTTGGAGACTGAAGCTTTCTTT

V: TRBV7-7
D: -
size: -
J: TRBJ1-1
CDR3: CPDGLNTEAFF
DNA: TGCCCAGATGGCTTGAACACTGAAGCTTTCTTT

V: TRBV5-5
D: -
size: -
J: TRBJ1-3
CDR3: CASSLTHNRRNFGNTIYF
DNA: TGTGCCAGCAGCTTGACTCACAATCGACGGAACTTTGGAAACACCATATATTTT

V: TRBV11-2
D: TRBD1
size: few
J: TRBJ1-5
CDR3: CASSSSGTEISNQPQHF
DNA: TGTGCCAGCAGCAGTTCCGGGACAGAAATTAGCAATCAGCCCCAGCATTTT

V: TRBV28
D: TRBD1
size: many
J: TRBJ2-6
CDR3: CASSRTTGGVSGANVLTF
DNA: TGTGCCAGCAGTCGAACGACAGGGGGAGTCTCTGGGGCCAACGTCCTGACTTTC

V: TRBV6-1
D: TRBD1
size: -
J: TRBJ2-2
CDR3: CASALYEGATGELFF
DNA: TGTGCCAGCGCGCTTTATGAGGGGGCCACCGGGGAGCTGTTTTTT

V: TRBV4-2
D: -
size: -
J: TRBJ1-2
CDR3: CASGPRQSGYTF
DNA: TGTGCCAGCGGCCCCCGTCAGTCGGGCTACACCTTC

V: TRBV6-5
D: -
size: -
J: TRBJ1-1
CDR3: CASSYRGAVGNTEAFF
DNA: TGTGCCAGCAGTTACCGAGGGGCTGTGGGGAACACTGAAGCTTTCTTT

V: TRBV7-2
D: -
size: many
J: TRBJ2-2
CDR3: CASSFGQGVSGELFF
DNA: TGTGCCAGCAGCTTCGGTCAGGGAGTCTCCGGGGAGCTGTTTTTT

V: TRBV25-1
D: TRBD2
size: few
J: TRBJ2-1
CDR3: CASSHLGGGYNEQFF
DNA: TGTGCCAGCAGCCACCTTGGGGGGGGCTACAATGAGCAGTTCTTC

V: TRBV27
D: -
size: -
J: TRBJ1-2
CDR3: CASGTGHLGGYTF
DNA: TGTGCCAGCGGAACGGGACACTTAGGGGGCTACACCTTC

V: TRBV11-2
D: -
size: many
J: TRBJ2-1
CDR3: CASSLDPRDEQFF
DNA: TGTGCCAGCAGCTTAGATCCTAGGGATGAGCAGTTCTTC

V: TRBV12-3/TRBV12-4
D: TRBD1
size: -
J: TRBJ2-4
CDR3: CASSAYRGNIQYF
DNA: TGTGCCAGCAGTGCCTACAGGGGGAACATTCAGTACTTC

V: TRBV29-1
D: -
size: few
J: TRBJ1-1
CDR3: CSAPGQGNTEAFF
DNA: TGCAGCGCCCCGGGGCAGGGTAACACTGAAGCTTTCTTT

V: TRBV12-3/TRBV12-4
D: -
size: -
J: TRBJ1-2
CDR3: CASSLAESEGYTF
DNA: TGTGCCAGCAGTTTAGCGGAATCGGAGGGCTACACCTTC

V: TRBV2
D: TRBD2
size: -
J: TRBJ2-3
CDR3: CASRGLAGSTDTQYF
DNA: TGTGCCAGCAGGGGACTAGCGGGGAGCACAGATACGCAGTATTTT

V: TRBV7-2
D: TRBD1
size: few
J: TRBJ1-2
CDR3: CASSRPGQGVLYGYTF
DNA: TGTGCCAGCAGCCGCCCCGGACAGGGGGTTCTCTATGGCTACACCTTC

V: TRBV28
D: -
size: few
J: TRBJ1-5
CDR3: CASSLRTLSNQPQHF
DNA: TGTGCCAGCAGTTTACGGACCCTTAGCAATCAGCCCCAGCATTTT

V: TRBV6-5
D: -
size: many
J: TRBJ2-7
CDR3: CASSRDRAYEQYF
DNA: TGTGCCAGCAGCCGGGACCGGGCCTACGAGCAGTACTTC

V: TRBV7-2
D: -
size: few
J: TRBJ2-7
CDR3: CASSPGFETYEQYF
DNA: TGTGCCAGCAGCCCCGGTTTCGAAACCTACGAGCAGTACTTC

V: TRBV28
D: -
size: many
J: TRBJ1-1
CDR3: CASSSYSILAFF
DNA: TGTGCCAGCAGTTCCTACAGCATCCTTGCTTTCTTT

V: TRBV11-2
D: -
size: -
J: TRBJ1-1
CDR3: CASSKRAAATSPTEAFF
DNA: TGTGCCAGCAGCAAAAGGGCGGCAGCGACTTCTCCCACTGAAGCTTTCTTT

V: TRBV5-1
D: TRBD1
size: -
J: TRBJ1-2
CDR3: CASSLAGGHGYTF
DNA: TGCGCCAGCAGCTTGGCAGGGGGGCATGGCTACACCTTC

V: TRBV5-6
D: TRBD1
size: few
J: TRBJ2-3
CDR3: CASSSRTGGKTDTQYF
DNA: TGTGCCAGCAGCTCCAGGACAGGGGGCAAAACAGATACGCAGTATTTT

V: TRBV4-3
D: -
size: few
J: TRBJ2-1
CDR3: CASSQDHAGSGYNEQFF
DNA: TGCGCCAGCAGCCAAGATCACGCCGGGTCTGGCTACAATGAGCAGTTCTTC

V: TRBV25-1
D: -
size: many
J: TRBJ1-6
CDR3: CASSGGGIYNSPLHF
DNA: TGTGCCAGCAGTGGTGGCGGGATTTATAATTCACCCCTCCACTTT

V: TRBV5-5
D: TRBD1
size: many
J: TRBJ2-3
CDR3: CASSSIRRDRVRTDTQYF
DNA: TGTGCCAGCAGCTCCATACGCCGGGACAGAGTACGCACAGATACGCAGTATTTT

V: TRBV5-1
D: -
size: few
J: TRBJ2-4
CDR3: CASGEPGGGNIQYF
DNA: TGCGCCAGCGGAGAGCCAGGGGGGGGAAACATTCAGTACTTC

V: TRBV4-1
D: TRBD1
size: -
J: TRBJ1-6
CDR3: CASSQGGTGISPLHF
DNA: TGCGCCAGCAGCCAAGGTGGGACAGGGATTTCACCCCTCCACTTT

V: TRBV2
D: -
size: few
J: TRBJ1-2
CDR3: CASRTGRRFKDGYTF
DNA: TGTGCCAGCAGAACCGGCCGTCGTTTCAAGGATGGCTACACCTTC

V: TRBV13
D: TRBD2
size: -
J: TRBJ2-3
CDR3: CASSSPRLAGGRDTQYF
DNA: TGTGCCAGCAGCTCTCCCAGACTAGCGGGGGGGCGCGATACGCAGTATTTT

V: TRBV10-3
D: TRBD1
size: many
J: TRBJ1-1
CDR3: CASLSGGVNTEAFF
DNA: TGTGCCTCCCTTTCAGGGGGAGTGAACACTGAAGCTTTCTTT

V: TRBV5-1
D: TRBD1
size: once
J: TRBJ1-1
CDR3: CASRPDRGALDTEAFF
DNA: TGCGCCAGCAGACCCGACAGGGGGGCGTTGGACACTGAAGCTTTCTTT

V: TRBV19
D: TRBD1
size: -
J: TRBJ2-7
CDR3: CASSKGQGSEQYF
DNA: TGTGCCAGTAGTAAGGGACAGGGCTCCGAGCAGTACTTC

V: TRBV7-2
D: -
size: few
J: TRBJ2-1
CDR3: CASSWTAHNEQFF
DNA: TGTGCCAGCAGCTGGACAGCTCACAATGAGCAGTTCTTC

V: TRBV30
D: -
size: few
J: TRBJ1-6
CDR3: CAWNGAGSNSPLHF
DNA: TGTGCCTGGAACGGGGCAGGGAGCAATTCACCCCTCCACTTT

V: TRBV4-3
D: -
size: many
J: TRBJ1-2
CDR3: CASSQDAGGVYGYTF
DNA: TGCGCCAGCAGCCAAGATGCGGGGGGCGTCTATGGCTACACCTTC

V: TRBV7-9
D: -
size: many
J: TRBJ1-1
CDR3: CASSFGGGGEAFF
DNA: TGTGCCAGCAGCTTTGGGGGCGGCGGTGAAGCTTTCTTT

V: TRBV20-1
D: -
size: -
J: TRBJ2-2
CDR3: CSAREGYGGGDTGELFF
DNA: TGCAGTGCTAGAGAGGGTTATGGAGGGGGCGACACCGGGGAGCTGTTTTTT

V: TRBV29-1
D: -
size: few
J: TRBJ2-3
CDR3: CSVAPSSTDTQYF
DNA: TGCAGCGTTGCCCCTTCCAGCACAGATACGCAGTATTTT

V: TRBV20-1
D: TRBD1
size: -
J: TRBJ2-2
CDR3: CCARDNQAPGQGLTGELFF
DNA: TGCTGTGCTAGAGATAATCAAGCACCGGGACAGGGCTTGACCGGGGAGCTGTTTTTT

V: TRBV4-3
D: -
size: -
J: TRBJ1-6
CDR3: CASSQDFGNSPLHF
DNA: TGCGCCAGCAGCCAAGATTTTGGGAATTCACCCCTCCACTTT

V: TRBV27
D: -
size: few
J: TRBJ2-3
CDR3: CASRSDFTDTQYF
DNA: TGTGCCAGCAGAAGCGATTTCACAGATACGCAGTATTTT

V: TRBV28
D: TRBD2
size: few
J: TRBJ2-3
CDR3: CASSQPLAGGTDTQYF
DNA: TGTGCCAGCAGCCAACCACTAGCGGGGGGAACAGATACGCAGTATTTT

V: TRBV20-1
D: -
size: -
J: TRBJ1-5
CDR3: CSASTGFGNQPQHF
DNA: TGCAGTGCCTCTACAGGGTTCGGGAATCAGCCCCAGCATTTT

V: TRBV2
D: -
size: many
J: TRBJ2-3
CDR3: CASSKEGTGTDTQYF
DNA: TGTGCCAGCAGCAAAGAGGGGACTGGCACAGATACGCAGTATTTT